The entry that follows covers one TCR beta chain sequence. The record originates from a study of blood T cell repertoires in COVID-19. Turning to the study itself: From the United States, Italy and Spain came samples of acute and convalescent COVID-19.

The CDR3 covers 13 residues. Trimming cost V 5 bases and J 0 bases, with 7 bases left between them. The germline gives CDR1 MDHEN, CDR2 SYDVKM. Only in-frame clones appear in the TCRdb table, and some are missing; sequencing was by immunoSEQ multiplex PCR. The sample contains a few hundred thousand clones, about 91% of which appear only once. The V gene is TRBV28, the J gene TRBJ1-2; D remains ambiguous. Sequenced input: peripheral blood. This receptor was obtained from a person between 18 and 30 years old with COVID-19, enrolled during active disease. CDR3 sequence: CASSLGTNYGYTF. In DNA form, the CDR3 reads TGTGCCAGCAGTCTCGGGACTAACTATGGCTACACCTTC.